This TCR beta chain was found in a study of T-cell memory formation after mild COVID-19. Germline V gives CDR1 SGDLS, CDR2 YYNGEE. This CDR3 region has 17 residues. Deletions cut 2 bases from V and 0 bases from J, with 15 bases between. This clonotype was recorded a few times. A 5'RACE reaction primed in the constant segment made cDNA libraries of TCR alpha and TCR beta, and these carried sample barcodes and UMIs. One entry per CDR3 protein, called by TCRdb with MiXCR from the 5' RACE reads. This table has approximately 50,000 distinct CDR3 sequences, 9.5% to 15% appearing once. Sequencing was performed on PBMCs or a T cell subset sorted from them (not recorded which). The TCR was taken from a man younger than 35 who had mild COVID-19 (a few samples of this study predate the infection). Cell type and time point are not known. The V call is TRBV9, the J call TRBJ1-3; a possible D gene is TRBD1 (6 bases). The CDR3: CASSVDVQGRSGNTIYF. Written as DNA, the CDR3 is TGTGCCAGCAGCGTTGACGTACAGGGACGCTCTGGAAACACCATATATTTT.